This is a list of T cell receptor beta chains from one sample in a study of shared clonotypes between healthy human individuals. Sequencing was performed with immunoSEQ multiplex PCR; in TCRdb, only in-frame clones are kept and a portion is missing. The table has 85,000 to 100,000 clones, 60% to 75% seen once. Sequences were obtained from memory CD8+ T cells sorted from blood. These receptors were taken from a man aged 25 to 40 in good health. The CDR3 runs from the conserved cysteine through the conserved F or W. A D gene is named only where the DNA matches it firmly. Clone sizes are given selectively: once, few, many, or a class where the clone is expanded.

abundance: NA; d_gene: TRBD2; j_gene: TRBJ2-7; v_gene: TRBV14; CDR3aa: CASSPKRGLGWFAYEQYF; CDR3nt: TGTGCCAGCAGCCCTAAGCGGGGCCTGGGATGGTTTGCCTACGAGCAGTACTTC
abundance: NA; d_gene: NA; j_gene: TRBJ2-1; v_gene: TRBV21-1; CDR3aa: CASNKPINEQFF; CDR3nt: TGTGCCAGCAACAAACCTATCAATGAGCAGTTCTTC
abundance: NA; d_gene: TRBD2; j_gene: TRBJ2-3; v_gene: TRBV4-1; CDR3aa: CASSQEPTGTRDTQYF; CDR3nt: TGCGCCAGCAGCCAAGAGCCAACCGGGACTAGAGATACGCAGTATTTT
abundance: NA; d_gene: NA; j_gene: TRBJ2-7; v_gene: TRBV9; CDR3aa: CASSVGGDSYEQYF; CDR3nt: TGTGCCAGCAGCGTAGGAGGGGACTCCTACGAGCAGTACTTC
abundance: NA; d_gene: NA; j_gene: TRBJ1-4; v_gene: TRBV10-2; CDR3aa: CASSEAVFGEKLFF; CDR3nt: TGCGCCAGCAGTGAAGCAGTCTTCGGGGAAAAACTGTTTTTT
abundance: NA; d_gene: NA; j_gene: TRBJ2-5; v_gene: TRBV28; CDR3aa: CASNVGVYQETQYF; CDR3nt: TGTGCCAGCAACGTGGGGGTCTACCAAGAGACCCAGTACTTC
abundance: NA; d_gene: TRBD2; j_gene: TRBJ2-7; v_gene: TRBV11-2; CDR3aa: CASSLAGAYEQYF; CDR3nt: TGTGCCAGCAGCTTGGCGGGGGCCTACGAGCAGTACTTC
abundance: NA; d_gene: NA; j_gene: TRBJ1-5; v_gene: TRBV5-1; CDR3aa: CASSPKPGSDQPQHF; CDR3nt: TGCGCCAGCAGCCCGAAGCCGGGGTCCGATCAGCCCCAGCATTTT
abundance: few; d_gene: TRBD1; j_gene: TRBJ1-2; v_gene: TRBV6-1; CDR3aa: CASSRQGTNGYTF; CDR3nt: TGTGCCAGCAGTCGACAGGGAACGAATGGCTACACCTTC
abundance: NA; d_gene: NA; j_gene: TRBJ2-7; v_gene: TRBV19; CDR3aa: CASSIGGGAYEQYF; CDR3nt: TGTGCCAGTAGTATAGGCGGAGGGGCCTACGAGCAGTACTTC
abundance: NA; d_gene: NA; j_gene: TRBJ1-2; v_gene: TRBV4-3; CDR3aa: CASSRTTEYYGYTF; CDR3nt: TGCGCCAGCAGCCGTACAACAGAGTACTATGGCTACACCTTC
abundance: NA; d_gene: NA; j_gene: TRBJ2-7; v_gene: TRBV6-1; CDR3aa: CASSTNYEQYF; CDR3nt: TGTGCCAGCAGTACCAACTACGAGCAGTACTTC
abundance: few; d_gene: NA; j_gene: TRBJ2-4; v_gene: TRBV18; CDR3aa: CASSPPGPKNIQYF; CDR3nt: TGTGCCAGCTCACCACCGGGACCCAAAAACATTCAGTACTTC
abundance: NA; d_gene: NA; j_gene: TRBJ2-7; v_gene: TRBV10-3; CDR3aa: CAIMRQESYEQYF; CDR3nt: TGTGCCATCATGCGACAGGAAAGCTACGAGCAGTACTTC
abundance: NA; d_gene: NA; j_gene: TRBJ2-3; v_gene: TRBV7-2; CDR3aa: CASSLWLAGTSTDTQYF; CDR3nt: TGTGCCAGCAGCTTATGGTTGGCGGGAACTAGCACAGATACGCAGTATTTT
abundance: few; d_gene: NA; j_gene: TRBJ2-5; v_gene: TRBV7-3; CDR3aa: CASSFSAGPLETQYF; CDR3nt: TGTGCCAGCAGCTTCAGCGCGGGCCCGCTGGAGACCCAGTACTTC
abundance: NA; d_gene: TRBD1; j_gene: TRBJ2-7; v_gene: TRBV10-3; CDR3aa: CAITETGGYEQYF; CDR3nt: TGTGCCATCACCGAGACAGGGGGCTACGAGCAGTACTTC
abundance: few; d_gene: NA; j_gene: TRBJ2-5; v_gene: TRBV11-2; CDR3aa: CASSITGLGETQYF; CDR3nt: TGTGCCAGCAGCATTACAGGGTTGGGAGAGACCCAGTACTTC
abundance: many; d_gene: NA; j_gene: TRBJ2-2; v_gene: TRBV30; CDR3aa: CAWRRGRRDTGELFF; CDR3nt: TGTGCCTGGAGAAGAGGTAGACGGGACACCGGGGAGCTGTTTTTT
abundance: NA; d_gene: TRBD1; j_gene: TRBJ2-5; v_gene: TRBV7-2; CDR3aa: CASSPIKGAETQYF; CDR3nt: TGTGCCAGCAGCCCTATTAAGGGGGCAGAGACCCAGTACTTC
abundance: once; d_gene: TRBD1; j_gene: TRBJ2-7; v_gene: TRBV18; CDR3aa: CASSHIPGQGAYEQYF; CDR3nt: TGTGCCAGCTCACATATACCGGGACAGGGCGCCTACGAGCAGTACTTC
abundance: NA; d_gene: TRBD1; j_gene: TRBJ2-7; v_gene: TRBV19; CDR3aa: CASSPAGGGYEQYF; CDR3nt: TGTGCCAGTAGTCCGGCAGGGGGCGGGTACGAGCAGTACTTC
abundance: NA; d_gene: NA; j_gene: TRBJ1-3; v_gene: TRBV6-5; CDR3aa: CASSSSMMTGNTIYF; CDR3nt: TGTGCCAGCAGTTCGTCGATGATGACTGGAAACACCATATATTTT
abundance: NA; d_gene: NA; j_gene: TRBJ2-5; v_gene: TRBV25-1; CDR3aa: CASSRTETKETQYF; CDR3nt: TGTGCCAGCAGCCGGACAGAGACCAAAGAGACCCAGTACTTC
abundance: NA; d_gene: NA; j_gene: TRBJ1-5; v_gene: TRBV21-1; CDR3aa: CASSKALGRFNQPQHF; CDR3nt: TGTGCCAGCAGCAAAGCGCTAGGTCGGTTCAATCAGCCCCAGCATTTT
abundance: NA; d_gene: NA; j_gene: TRBJ2-1; v_gene: TRBV28; CDR3aa: CASSTLDMLKDVEQFF; CDR3nt: TGTGCCAGCAGCACCCTGGACATGCTCAAGGACGTTGAGCAGTTCTTC
abundance: NA; d_gene: NA; j_gene: TRBJ2-5; v_gene: TRBV20-1; CDR3aa: CSAGKGETQYF; CDR3nt: TGCAGTGCTGGAAAGGGGGAGACCCAGTACTTC
abundance: many; d_gene: TRBD2; j_gene: TRBJ2-4; v_gene: TRBV10-2; CDR3aa: CASMGLAGSDIQYF; CDR3nt: TGCGCCAGCATGGGACTAGCGGGAAGTGACATTCAGTACTTC
abundance: few; d_gene: TRBD1; j_gene: TRBJ1-5; v_gene: TRBV10-1; CDR3aa: CASRRQGNQPQHF; CDR3nt: TGCGCCAGCAGAAGACAGGGGAATCAGCCCCAGCATTTT
abundance: NA; d_gene: NA; j_gene: TRBJ1-2; v_gene: TRBV5-6; CDR3aa: CASSLVVGTAYGYTF; CDR3nt: TGTGCCAGCAGCTTGGTTGTGGGGACGGCCTATGGCTACACCTTC
abundance: NA; d_gene: NA; j_gene: TRBJ2-3; v_gene: TRBV27; CDR3aa: CATTKWGHLRSSTDTQYF; CDR3nt: TGTGCCACGACCAAATGGGGACACCTTAGGTCTAGCACAGATACGCAGTATTTT
abundance: once; d_gene: NA; j_gene: TRBJ1-5; v_gene: TRBV18; CDR3aa: CASSPRGGADQPQHF; CDR3nt: TGTGCCAGCTCACCGCGGGGGGGGGCAGACCAGCCCCAGCATTTT
abundance: NA; d_gene: NA; j_gene: TRBJ2-7; v_gene: TRBV5-1; CDR3aa: CASSLEANYEQYF; CDR3nt: TGCGCCAGCAGCTTGGAAGCGAACTACGAGCAGTACTTC
abundance: few; d_gene: NA; j_gene: TRBJ2-1; v_gene: TRBV5-1; CDR3aa: CASSPRLNEQFF; CDR3nt: TGCGCCAGCAGCCCTAGGTTGAATGAGCAGTTCTTC
abundance: NA; d_gene: NA; j_gene: TRBJ2-7; v_gene: TRBV6-1; CDR3aa: CASSVGAGAPYEQYF; CDR3nt: TGTGCCAGCAGTGTGGGTGCCGGGGCGCCCTACGAGCAGTACTTC
abundance: NA; d_gene: NA; j_gene: TRBJ1-2; v_gene: TRBV28; CDR3aa: CASSLLGADLNYGYTF; CDR3nt: TGTGCCAGCAGTTTATTGGGGGCAGACCTTAACTATGGCTACACCTTC
abundance: few; d_gene: NA; j_gene: TRBJ2-1; v_gene: TRBV14; CDR3aa: CASSPRGSSYNEQFF; CDR3nt: TGTGCCAGCAGCCCACGGGGTAGCTCCTACAATGAGCAGTTCTTC
abundance: NA; d_gene: NA; j_gene: TRBJ1-1; v_gene: TRBV5-1; CDR3aa: CASSLAGLGDTEAFF; CDR3nt: TGCGCCAGCAGCTTGGCAGGTCTGGGAGACACTGAAGCTTTCTTT
abundance: once; d_gene: NA; j_gene: TRBJ2-3; v_gene: TRBV7-9; CDR3aa: CASSGPSEASTDTQYF; CDR3nt: TGTGCCAGCAGCGGACCTAGCGAGGCTAGCACAGATACGCAGTATTTT
abundance: NA; d_gene: TRBD1; j_gene: TRBJ2-1; v_gene: TRBV29-1; CDR3aa: CSLQGTGKVNEQFF; CDR3nt: TGCAGCCTACAGGGGACAGGGAAGGTCAATGAGCAGTTCTTC
abundance: NA; d_gene: NA; j_gene: TRBJ2-1; v_gene: TRBV7-9; CDR3aa: CASSPPGGSFSEQFF; CDR3nt: TGTGCCAGCAGCCCCCCCGGTGGCTCCTTTAGCGAGCAGTTCTTC
abundance: NA; d_gene: NA; j_gene: TRBJ2-1; v_gene: TRBV6-5; CDR3aa: CASQRQGGNEQFF; CDR3nt: TGTGCCAGCCAGCGCCAGGGGGGGAATGAGCAGTTCTTC
abundance: once; d_gene: NA; j_gene: TRBJ2-7; v_gene: TRBV11-2; CDR3aa: CASSLAPAGRSYEQYF; CDR3nt: TGTGCCAGCAGCTTAGCCCCGGCAGGGCGATCCTACGAGCAGTACTTC
abundance: NA; d_gene: TRBD2; j_gene: TRBJ2-5; v_gene: TRBV7-9; CDR3aa: CASSLLAGESETQYF; CDR3nt: TGTGCCAGCAGCTTATTAGCGGGAGAGAGTGAGACCCAGTACTTC
abundance: NA; d_gene: TRBD1; j_gene: TRBJ2-7; v_gene: TRBV6-1; CDR3aa: CASSEFFGQGVTYEQYF; CDR3nt: TGTGCCAGCAGTGAATTTTTCGGTCAGGGGGTGACCTACGAGCAGTACTTC
abundance: NA; d_gene: NA; j_gene: TRBJ2-7; v_gene: TRBV6-6; CDR3aa: CASKGPRYEQYF; CDR3nt: TGTGCCTCTAAGGGGCCCCGCTACGAGCAGTACTTC
abundance: few; d_gene: NA; j_gene: TRBJ2-7; v_gene: TRBV27; CDR3aa: CASSSSSAAEQYF; CDR3nt: TGTGCCAGCAGTTCCTCATCAGCGGCCGAGCAGTACTTC
abundance: once; d_gene: NA; j_gene: TRBJ1-2; v_gene: TRBV5-1; CDR3aa: CASSLFAESNYGYTF; CDR3nt: TGCGCCAGCAGCTTGTTCGCAGAGTCTAACTATGGCTACACCTTC
abundance: few; d_gene: TRBD1; j_gene: TRBJ2-1; v_gene: TRBV27; CDR3aa: CASTGGRNEQFF; CDR3nt: TGTGCCAGCACAGGGGGTCGAAATGAGCAGTTCTTC
abundance: NA; d_gene: NA; j_gene: TRBJ2-7; v_gene: TRBV28; CDR3aa: CASSLLSYEQYF; CDR3nt: TGTGCCAGCAGTTTGCTGAGCTACGAGCAGTACTTC
abundance: NA; d_gene: NA; j_gene: TRBJ2-4; v_gene: TRBV21-1; CDR3aa: CANLTDREALAKNIQYF; CDR3nt: TGTGCCAACCTAACGGACAGGGAGGCCCTAGCCAAAAACATTCAGTACTTC
abundance: few; d_gene: TRBD1; j_gene: TRBJ2-7; v_gene: TRBV7-2; CDR3aa: CASSLWDRNYEQYF; CDR3nt: TGTGCCAGCAGCCTCTGGGACAGAAACTACGAGCAGTACTTC
abundance: NA; d_gene: NA; j_gene: TRBJ2-1; v_gene: TRBV11-3; CDR3aa: CASSFGGPNEQFF; CDR3nt: TGTGCCAGCAGCTTCGGGGGCCCGAATGAGCAGTTCTTC
abundance: NA; d_gene: NA; j_gene: TRBJ2-7; v_gene: TRBV28; CDR3aa: CASSPLGPYEQYF; CDR3nt: TGTGCCAGCAGTCCCCTAGGGCCCTACGAGCAGTACTTC
abundance: NA; d_gene: NA; j_gene: TRBJ2-2; v_gene: TRBV19; CDR3aa: CASSRGLANTGELFF; CDR3nt: TGTGCCAGTAGTCGGGGACTTGCGAACACCGGGGAGCTGTTTTTT
abundance: NA; d_gene: TRBD2; j_gene: TRBJ2-5; v_gene: TRBV28; CDR3aa: CASSWELAGSTQETQYF; CDR3nt: TGTGCCAGCAGTTGGGAACTAGCGGGGTCTACACAAGAGACCCAGTACTTC